The 17 T cell receptor beta chains below all came from one sample that was sequenced in a study of response to subunit inactivated influenza vaccine. TCRdb itself ran the RT-PCR reads through MiXCR, one entry per CDR3 protein. The sample has roughly 620,000 distinct CDR3 sequences, around 11% seen once. The data also belong to a second study, concerning T cells expressing NK-cell markers. From that study: 5'RACE template switching with UMIs generated TCR beta cDNA.

The source was PBMCs from blood, collected on the day of vaccination. Receptor source: a man aged 45-65 years who received an inactivated influenza vaccine.

There are many counts of this clonotype. The rearrangement joins TRBV20-1 to TRBJ2-5, with TRBD2 matching over 9 bases. The junction had 10 bases not matched to a gene; V was cut back by 4 bases and J by 4 bases. CDR3 length: 15 residues. Germline V CDR1 and CDR2: DFQATT, SNEGSKA (reference sequence). The DNA for the CDR3 is TGCAGTGCTAACCCCCCCGCGGGAGGGCTAGAGACCCAGTACTTC. Translation gives CSANPPAGGLETQYF.

This clonotype came up a few times. This chain links TRBV24-1 with TRBJ1-5; TRBD1 is a possible D gene (6 bases). Germline V gives CDR1 KGHDR, CDR2 SFDVKD. The CDR3 has 14 residues. V was cut by 4 bases and J by 7 bases, with 13 bases left in between. Here the CDR3 DNA reads TGTGCCACCAGTGAAGCAGGGGTAATCCAGCCCCAGCATTTT. Its translation is CATSEAGVIQPQHF.

This clonotype was observed many times. This chain uses TRBV6-1 with TRBJ2-1; 8 bases fit TRBD1. The CDR3 spans 15 residues. The V and J ends lost 6 bases and 2 bases, in that order; junction bases with no gene match: 6. Per germline, CDR1 MNHNS and CDR2 SASEGT. DNA for the CDR3: TGTGCCAGCAGCACGGACAGGGCACCCTACAATGAGCAGTTCTTC. Translation: CASSTDRAPYNEQFF.

This clonotype has more than one count but fewer than ten. The genes are TRBV6-4 and TRBJ2-6, with D perhaps matching TRBD1 (5 bases). Per the germline V gene, CDR1 is MRHNA and CDR2 is SNTAGT. V was cut by 4 bases and J by 2 bases, with 9 bases left in between. This CDR3 region has 15 residues. The CDR3 nucleotides read TGTGCCAGCAGTGTCCCAGGGCCTGGGGCCAACGTCCTGACTTTC. This sequence encodes CASSVPGPGANVLTF.

This clonotype was found a few times. The J gene is TRBJ1-4, the V gene TRBV20-1; D is undetermined. With 3 bases removed from V and 5 bases from J, the gap between germline ends came to 10 bases. CDR3 length: 13 amino acids. The germline V gene has CDR1 DFQATT and CDR2 SNEGSKA (reference sequence). The CDR3 loop is CSAREGKNEKLFF. In DNA, the CDR3 is TGCAGTGCTAGGGAGGGCAAAAATGAAAAACTGTTTTTT.

This clonotype was seen repeatedly, ten times or more. CDR3 loop: CASSSGSGSGELFF. The CDR3, as DNA: TGCGCCAGCAGCTCGGGGAGCGGATCTGGGGAGCTGTTTTTT. The genes are TRBV4-3 and TRBJ2-2, with a possible D match to TRBD2 (5 bases). There are 14 residues in the CDR3. Germline loops: CDR1 LGHNA, CDR2 YSLEER. V was pared by 5 bases and J by 8 bases, with 15 bases between.

The gene calls are TRBV29-1 and TRBJ2-7, with 9 bases matching TRBD2. V was clipped by 4 bases and J by 0 bases; unmatched bases: 7. Germline V gene lookup returns CDR1 SQVTM and CDR2 ANQGSEA. The CDR3 has 15 residues. In DNA, the CDR3 is TGCAGCGTTGGATTCCTAGCGGGAACCTCCTACGAGCAGTACTTC. Its translation: CSVGFLAGTSYEQYF.

In its sample, this clonotype was seen a few times. This chain joins TRBV5-1 and TRBJ2-6; D is unresolved. Trimming stripped 9 bases from V and 1 base from J, with 8 bases between. This CDR3 is built from 13 residues. Germline CDR1 and CDR2: SGHRS and YFSETQ. This chain's CDR3 is CATAPSGANVLTF. The CDR3 bases are TGCGCCACCGCGCCTTCTGGGGCCAACGTCCTGACTTTC.

This chain links TRBV5-6 with TRBJ1-6, with 7 bases matching TRBD1. CDR1 and CDR2 (germline): SGHDT, YYEEEE. The CDR3 runs 15 residues. With 2 bases clipped from V and 7 bases from J, the junction kept 6 bases outside the gene matches. This chain's CDR3 is CASSLLTGPNSPLHF. CDR3 nucleotides: TGTGCCAGCAGCTTACTGACAGGGCCGAATTCACCCCTCCACTTT.

In this sample, this clonotype turned up a few times. The J gene is TRBJ1-2, the V gene TRBV4-3; TRBD1 might be the D (6 bases). The CDR3 is made up of 17 amino acids. CDR1 is LGHNA and CDR2 is YSLEER in the germline V gene. The V end lost 1 base, the J end lost 0 bases, and 15 bases lay between the germline ends. DNA of the CDR3: TGCGCCAGCAGCCAAGTTGTCCCCAGGGGAGCTAACTATGGCTACACCTTC. This translates into CASSQVVPRGANYGYTF.

This clonotype was picked up many times. This sequence joins TRBV6-5 and TRBJ1-5, with D unresolved. The germline V gene encodes CDR1 MNHEY and CDR2 SVGAGI. The length of the CDR3 is 13 residues. Trimming stripped 3 bases from V and 2 bases from J, with 5 bases between. CDR3 sequence (DNA): TGTGCCAGCAGTTATAAGGGCAATCAGCCCCAGCATTTT. The encoded protein is CASSYKGNQPQHF.

The chain links TRBV3-1 to TRBJ2-1; D gene unclear. This CDR3 is built from 13 residues. Trimming took off 1 base at V and 7 bases at J, with 8 bases between the two ends. Germline-derived CDR1 and CDR2 are LGHDT and YNNKEL (reference sequence). The CDR3 sequence is CASSQGVVNEQFF. The CDR3, as DNA: TGTGCCAGCAGCCAAGGGGTAGTGAATGAGCAGTTCTTC.

This clonotype has only a few counts. The J gene is TRBJ2-7, the V gene TRBV5-1; TRBD1 aligns across 8 bases. This CDR3 is built from 14 residues. Germline CDR1 reads SGHRS; CDR2 reads YFSETQ. V shed 3 bases and J 4 bases; nucleotides not matched to a gene: 6. Written as DNA, the CDR3 is TGCGCCAGCAGCTGGGACAGGTCGAGGTACGAGCAGTACTTC. Translated, it gives CASSWDRSRYEQYF.

The chain combines TRBV7-8 with TRBJ2-1; 11 bases fit TRBD2. CDR1 SGHVS and CDR2 FQNEAQ come from the germline V gene. This CDR3 region has 16 residues. The trim removed 6 bases at V and 4 bases at J, leaving 8 bases unmatched. The CDR3 DNA sequence: TGTGCCAGCAGGACCGGACTAGCGGGCAAATACAATGAGCAGTTCTTC. Translating it yields CASRTGLAGKYNEQFF.

Only a few counts were recorded for this clonotype. The chain employs TRBV20-1 and TRBJ2-5; TRBD1 aligns across 7 bases. Trimming took 5 bases from V and 2 from J; bases not matched to a gene: 2. CDR1 is DFQATT, CDR2 SNEGSKA, per germline (reference sequence). The CDR3 is made up of 12 amino acids. The CDR3 spells CSARQGQETQYF. The CDR3 DNA follows: TGCAGTGCTCGACAGGGTCAAGAGACCCAGTACTTC.

The V gene is TRBV12-3 or TRBV12-4, the J gene TRBJ2-3; D is undetermined. The CDR3 sequence is 18 residues long. V lost 2 bases to trimming and J lost 2 bases, with 20 bases between them. CDR3 sequence (DNA): TGTGCCAGCAGTTTATTGCCCCTAGTCAGGTCCAACACAGATACGCAGTATTTT. It specifies CASSLLPLVRSNTDTQYF.

This clonotype was observed a handful of times. The chain is built from TRBV28 and TRBJ2-7; the D is unclear. CDR1 MDHEN and CDR2 SYDVKM come from the germline V gene. The CDR3 is made up of 13 amino acids. V was trimmed by 6 bases and J by 1 base, leaving 10 bases between them. Here the CDR3 reads CASRWRSSYEQYF. The CDR3, as DNA: TGTGCCAGCAGGTGGCGTTCTTCCTACGAGCAGTACTTC.